One sample yielded the 24 T cell receptor beta chains listed below, sequenced in a study of response to subunit inactivated influenza vaccine. TCRdb re-analysed the RT-PCR reads in MiXCR, keeping a single row per CDR3 protein. The sample has approximately 230,000 distinct CDR3 sequences, 10% to 15% seen once. The starting material was non-naive T cells sorted from PBMCs, obtained around 15 days before vaccination. The receptors were gathered from a man aged 45-65 years who received an inactivated influenza vaccine.

Comment on this clonotype: Compared with germline, one end of the junction differs, possibly owing to a read error. The CDR3 region has the DNA TGCGCCAGCAGCTTGCGGGACGCGGGGGAAAAGCTGTTTTTT. This encodes CASSLRDAGEKLFF. The V and J genes are TRBV5-1 and TRBJ1-4; D is perhaps TRBD1 (5 bases). This CDR3 has 14 residues. CDR1 is SGHRS and CDR2 is YFSETQ in the germline V gene.

This clonotype was observed many times. The chain recombines TRBV20-1 with TRBJ2-5; D is possibly TRBD2 (5 bases). Per the germline V gene, CDR1 is DFQATT and CDR2 is SNEGSKA (reference sequence). The V and J ends lost 3 bases and 5 bases respectively, with 16 bases between them. The CDR3 extends over 14 amino acids. The CDR3 coding sequence is TGCAGTGCTAGTAGAGGGCAGAGTTTTGAGACCCAGTACTTC. Its protein is CSASRGQSFETQYF.

The rearrangement links TRBV10-3 to TRBJ2-1; D may be TRBD1 (5 bases). Germline CDR1 and CDR2: ENHRY and SYGVKD. Trimming cost V 4 bases and J 7 bases, with 11 bases left between them. The CDR3 has 13 residues. CDR3 sequence (DNA): TGTGCCATCAGTGTTTATGCAGGGAATGAGCAGTTCTTC. Translated, it gives CAISVYAGNEQFF.

This clonotype showed up just a few times. The chain joins TRBV5-1 to TRBJ2-2; TRBD2 aligns across 11 bases. The CDR3 runs to 18 residues. Trimming removed 4 bases from V and 0 bases from J; junction bases left unmatched: 8. Germline CDR1 is SGHRS and CDR2 is YFSETQ. The CDR3 DNA is TGCGCCAGCAGCCCCTGGGGGACTAGCGGAGCGAACACCGGGGAGCTGTTTTTT. Translating gives CASSPWGTSGANTGELFF.

This chain uses TRBV10-3 with TRBJ2-7, with D possibly being TRBD1 or TRBD2 (6 bases each). V lost 8 bases and J lost 2, with 19 bases in between. The germline V gene encodes CDR1 ENHRY and CDR2 SYGVKD. The length of the CDR3 is 15 residues. This CDR3 is CAIAGTQGSPYEQYF. As DNA, the CDR3 is TGTGCCATCGCCGGGACTCAGGGGAGCCCCTACGAGCAGTACTTC.

There are many counts of this clonotype. This sequence joins TRBV7-2 and TRBJ2-1; D is unresolved. Per the germline V gene, CDR1 is SGHTA and CDR2 is FQGNSA. V lost 2 bases to trimming and J lost 9 bases, with 11 bases between them. This CDR3 is 13 amino acids long. CDR3 bases: TGTGCCAGCAGCTTACTTCAAGCGACTGAGCAGTTCTTC. Its translation: CASSLLQATEQFF. The full variable domain, rest sourced from reference TRBV7-2 and TRBJ2-1, is GAGVSQSPSNKVTEKGKDVELRCDPISGHTALYWYRQSLGQGLEFLIYFQGNSAPDKSGLPSDRFSAERTGGSVSTLTIQRTQQEDSAVYLCASSLLQATEQFFGPGTRLTVL.

This chain uses TRBV5-6 with TRBJ2-1, with 7 bases that match TRBD1. V shed 8 bases and J 0 bases; nucleotides not matched to a gene: 8. This CDR3 spans 15 amino acids. Germline CDR1 SGHDT, CDR2 YYEEEE. Here the CDR3 reads CARRRDRGSYNEQFF. CDR3 bases: TGTGCCAGACGACGGGACAGAGGCTCCTACAATGAGCAGTTCTTC.

This clonotype was observed many times. This chain connects TRBV4-3 to TRBJ2-1; D not certain. The CDR3 extends over 16 amino acids. V was cut by 0 bases and J by 0 bases, with 9 bases left in between. CDR1 LGHNA and CDR2 YSLEER come from the germline V gene. CDR3 coding DNA: TGCGCCAGCAGCCAAGATCAGGTTAGCTCCTACAATGAGCAGTTCTTC. Its protein product is CASSQDQVSSYNEQFF.

This clonotype showed up just a few times. V usage is TRBV7-9 and J usage is TRBJ1-2, with a possible D match to TRBD1 (6 bases). The CDR3 loop spans 14 amino acids. V shed 4 bases and J shed 8 bases, with 17 bases lying between them. From germline, CDR1 is SEHNR and CDR2 FQNEAQ (reference sequence). The CDR3 sequence is CASSSDSGTRGYTF. The CDR3 bases are TGTGCCAGCAGCTCAGATTCCGGGACAAGAGGCTACACCTTC.

This clonotype occurred many times. The V gene is TRBV11-1, the J gene TRBJ2-1; TRBD2 agrees at 8 bases. Per germline, CDR1 SGHAT and CDR2 FQDESV (reference sequence). The V gene end was trimmed by 5 bases and the J gene end by 6 bases; junction bases not matched to a gene: 6. The CDR3 has 14 residues. DNA for the CDR3: TGTGCCAGCAGCCGGGGACTAGGGGCCAATGAGCAGTTCTTC. This translates into CASSRGLGANEQFF.

Only a few counts were recorded for this clonotype. This chain uses TRBV6-2 or TRBV6-3 with TRBJ1-6, with a possible D match to TRBD1 (6 bases). The CDR3 loop spans 13 amino acids. Germline CDR1 MNHEY, CDR2 SVGEGT. With 4 bases removed from V and 14 bases from J, the gap between germline ends came to 15 bases. The CDR3 region has the DNA TGTGCCAGCAGTTTAAACAGGGCTTTGGCCCTCCACTTT. It codes for CASSLNRALALHF.

This clonotype occurred a few times. The chain uses TRBV11-2 and TRBJ2-7; TRBD2 agrees at 11 bases. The CDR3 has 16 amino acids. Trimming removed 6 bases from V and 0 bases from J; junction bases left unmatched: 7. CDR1 and CDR2 from the germline V gene are SGHAT and FQNNGV. The CDR3 DNA sequence: TGTGCCAGCAGGGCTCTAGCGGGGGGACTCTCCTACGAGCAGTACTTC. Its translation is CASRALAGGLSYEQYF.

This clonotype has ten or more counts. The chain joins TRBV10-3 to TRBJ2-5; TRBD2 matches 9 bases. The germline CDR1 and CDR2 sequences are ENHRY and SYGVKD. This CDR3 is 17 amino acids long. J gave up 5 bases and V 4 bases, and 14 bases lay outside the gene matches. The CDR3: CAISAAPAGGLGETQYF. CDR3 nucleotide sequence: TGTGCCATCAGTGCCGCCCCAGCGGGGGGCCTTGGGGAGACCCAGTACTTC.

The chain carries TRBV7-2 and TRBJ2-1, with D perhaps TRBD2 (6 bases). The CDR3 has 15 amino acids. Germline assignment: CDR1 SGHTA and CDR2 FQGNSA. V was cut by 3 bases and J by 6 bases, with 15 bases left in between. The chain's CDR3 is CASSFYGGGGNEQFF. The CDR3 bases are TGTGCCAGCAGCTTCTACGGGGGTGGAGGCAATGAGCAGTTCTTC.

This clonotype was detected only once. CDR3 sequence: CSATGQGRREKLFF. DNA for the CDR3: TGCAGTGCAACCGGACAGGGTCGGAGAGAAAAACTGTTTTTT. The chain couples TRBV20-1 to TRBJ1-4, with 8 nucleotides matching TRBD1. The CDR3 totals 14 residues. Trimming cost V 6 bases and J 8 bases; bases outside gene matches: 11. The germline V gene has CDR1 DFQATT and CDR2 SNEGSKA (reference sequence).

The chain uses TRBV6-1 and TRBJ1-5; no clear D gene. Germline CDR1 is MNHNS and CDR2 is SASEGT. The CDR3 has 16 residues. V was clipped by 3 bases and J by 0 bases, with 12 bases between them. The CDR3 spells CASSEGQAYSNQPQHF. The CDR3 DNA sequence: TGTGCCAGCAGTGAGGGTCAGGCCTATAGCAATCAGCCCCAGCATTTT.

This clonotype showed up just a few times. This chain connects TRBV2 to TRBJ2-5; no clear D. V shed 4 bases and J shed 0 bases, with 9 bases lying between them. CDR3 size: 14 residues. Germline loops: CDR1 SNHLY, CDR2 FYNNEI. The CDR3 region is CASSVGPYQETQYF. The CDR3 nucleotides are TGTGCCAGCAGTGTAGGGCCTTACCAAGAGACCCAGTACTTC. Complete variable domain (other parts from reference TRBV2 and TRBJ2-5): EPEVTQTPSHQVTQMGQEVILRCVPISNHLYFYWYRQILGQKVEFLVSFYNNEISEKSEIFDDQFSVERPDGSNFTLKIRSTKLEDSAMYFCASSVGPYQETQYFGPGTRLLVL.

This rearrangement joins TRBV12-5 to TRBJ2-3; D perhaps matches TRBD1 (5 bases). CDR3 length equals 13 residues. Germline lookup yields CDR1 LGHNT and CDR2 FRNRAP. The ends were cut back, 9 bases at V and 2 bases at J, with 12 bases in the middle. This CDR3 reads CASARVTTDTQYF. DNA for the CDR3: TGTGCTAGCGCCAGGGTTACCACAGATACGCAGTATTTT.

This clonotype was detected only a few times. This rearrangement joins TRBV7-6 to TRBJ2-3, with D hard to call. Trimming removed 5 bases at V and 5 bases at J, with 8 bases between. Germline CDR1 reads SGHVS; CDR2 reads FNYEAQ. This CDR3 spans 12 amino acids. The CDR3 loop is CASSGVGDTQYF. DNA of the CDR3: TGTGCCAGCAGCGGCGTAGGAGATACGCAGTATTTT.

V and J are TRBV15 and TRBJ1-2; 7 nucleotides align to TRBD1. Germline V gene lookup returns CDR1 LNHNV and CDR2 YYDKDF (reference sequence). The V segment lost 6 bases and the J segment 6 bases; nucleotides outside the gene matches: 10. The length of the CDR3 is 14 residues. CDR3 bases: TGTGCCACCAGTCCTCCTCAGGGGGGGGATGGCTACACCTTC. This encodes CATSPPQGGDGYTF. Full variable domain (remainder filled in from reference TRBV15 and TRBJ1-2): DAMVIQNPRYQVTQFGKPVTLSCSQTLNHNVMYWYQQKSSQAPKLLFHYYDKDFNNEADTPDNFQSRRPNTSFCFLDIRSPGLGDTAMYLCATSPPQGGDGYTFGSGTRLTVV.

In its sample, this clonotype was seen a few times. The V and J genes are TRBV28 and TRBJ1-2; D not certain. The CDR3 length is 13 residues. Trimming took off 6 bases at V and 1 base at J, with 9 bases between the two ends. The germline CDR1 and CDR2 sequences are MDHEN and SYDVKM. DNA of the CDR3: TGTGCCAGCAGGGGCCAGAATAACTATGGCTACACCTTC. Protein product: CASRGQNNYGYTF.

This clonotype was detected many times. J is TRBJ2-7 and V is TRBV20-1, with D tentatively TRBD1 (5 bases). Germline V gene sequence: CDR1 DFQATT, CDR2 SNEGSKA (reference sequence). The V end was cut by 0 bases, the J end by 3 bases, with 15 bases between. This CDR3 spans 15 amino acids. As DNA, the CDR3 is TGCAGTGCTAGAGATGAAGCAGGGATTTACTACGAGCAGTACTTC. It translates to CSARDEAGIYYEQYF.

The rearrangement uses TRBV7-6 and TRBJ2-7; 12 bases agree with TRBD2. Germline V CDR1 and CDR2: SGHVS, FNYEAQ. The CDR3 totals 15 residues. V dropped 5 bases and J dropped 3; count of bases not matched to a gene: 5. CDR3 region: CASSRTSGDYYEQYF. The CDR3 DNA follows: TGTGCCAGCAGCCGGACTAGCGGGGACTACTACGAGCAGTACTTC. The full variable domain, completed using reference TRBV7-6 and TRBJ2-7, is GAGVSQSPRYKVTKRGQDVALRCDPISGHVSLYWYRQALGQGPEFLTYFNYEAQQDKSGLPNDRFSAERPEGSISTLTIQRTEQRDSAMYRCASSRTSGDYYEQYFGPGTRLTVT.

This clonotype was picked up a small number of times. The CDR3 sequence: CASSVGQESDTQYF. The CDR3 DNA reads as TGTGCCAGCAGCGTTGGTCAGGAGTCAGATACGCAGTATTTT. The rearrangement joins TRBV9 to TRBJ2-3; D remains ambiguous. The V end was cut by 2 bases, the J end by 4 bases, with 11 bases between. CDR1 is SGDLS, CDR2 YYNGEE, per germline. The length of the CDR3 is 14 residues.